This TCR beta chain was observed in a study of long-term antiretroviral therapy in people with HIV. Running of the v3.0 immunoSEQ assay took place at survey level. Per sample, sequencing targeted about 40,000-50,000 T-cell genomes. The table came from immunoSEQ multiplex PCR; TCRdb's copy has only in-frame clones and leaves some out. There are about 20,000 clones in the sample; 82% occur only once, and roughly 10% lies in the top ten. Germline assignment: CDR1 SGHTA and CDR2 FQGNSA. The CDR3 is 13 residues long. V lost 6 bases to trimming and J lost 9 bases, with 15 bases between them. Here the sequenced sample was unsorted PBMCs, taken less than 2.5 years after starting antiretroviral therapy. The V and J genes are TRBV7-2 and TRBJ2-1; D perhaps matches TRBD2 (6 bases). This TCR was recovered from a man aged 35 to 55 with HIV. The CDR3 reads CASSTGGWAEQFF. CDR3 nucleotide sequence: TGTGCCAGCAGTACCGGGGGATGGGCTGAGCAGTTCTTC.